Listed here are 2 T cell receptor beta chains from one sample, sequenced in a study of shared T cell receptors in the human thymus. Assay: immunoSEQ multiplex PCR; the TCRdb copy retains only in-frame clones and omits some. The sample holds about 610,000 clones, around 87% seen once. The same specimen was also included in a second study, on human thymus T cells.

The sample consisted of thymocytes. These receptors came from a boy under two years old with a congenital heart defect.

The chain employs TRBV20-1 and TRBJ2-1; D unresolved. The CDR3 is 9 residues long. Germline loops: CDR1 DFQATT, CDR2 SNEGSKA (reference sequence). Deletions cut 5 bases from V and 13 bases from J, with 9 bases between. DNA for the CDR3: TGCAGTGCTGGGCGAGAACAGTTCTTC. It codes for CSAGREQFF.

The CDR3 coding sequence is TGCGCCAGCAGTTGGACAGGGGGCAACTATGGCTACACCTTC. Protein sequence: CASSWTGGNYGYTF. The gene calls are TRBV10-2 and TRBJ1-2, with TRBD1 matching over 11 bases. This CDR3 is built from 14 residues. Germline V gene lookup returns CDR1 WSHSY and CDR2 SAAADI. J was trimmed by 2 bases and V by 5 bases; bases with no gene match: 1.